This T cell receptor beta chain derives from a study of T cells in Graves' hyperthyroidism and ophthalmopathy. Study-level background: Pretreatment peripheral blood was obtained at initial diagnosis.

Amplification targeted TCR beta CDR3 regions from RNA transcripts. The HTBI primer set drove a first-round RT-PCR of the TCR CDR3. TCRdb reprocessed the multiplex PCR reads with MiXCR, giving one entry per CDR3 protein. The data hold fewer than 750,000 distinct CDR3 sequences, with about 14% observed a single time. Findings and limits, study-wide: Before onset, by a median of about six months, the model predicted ophthalmopathy.

This clonotype was counted ten times or more. No antigen is known for it. The CDR3 has 19 amino acids. Germline V gene sequence: CDR1 LNHDA, CDR2 SQIVND (reference sequence). V dropped 3 bases and J dropped 1 base, with 24 bases sitting between them. This clonotype originated in a woman aged 50 to 65 with Graves' ophthalmopathy. This chain connects TRBV19 to TRBJ1-1; D is ambiguous. What was sequenced was blood. Written as DNA, the CDR3 is TGTGCCAGTAGTATTTTCCCCAAAACCTCACAGATAAAGAACACTGAAGCTTTCTTT. It is translated as CASSIFPKTSQIKNTEAFF.